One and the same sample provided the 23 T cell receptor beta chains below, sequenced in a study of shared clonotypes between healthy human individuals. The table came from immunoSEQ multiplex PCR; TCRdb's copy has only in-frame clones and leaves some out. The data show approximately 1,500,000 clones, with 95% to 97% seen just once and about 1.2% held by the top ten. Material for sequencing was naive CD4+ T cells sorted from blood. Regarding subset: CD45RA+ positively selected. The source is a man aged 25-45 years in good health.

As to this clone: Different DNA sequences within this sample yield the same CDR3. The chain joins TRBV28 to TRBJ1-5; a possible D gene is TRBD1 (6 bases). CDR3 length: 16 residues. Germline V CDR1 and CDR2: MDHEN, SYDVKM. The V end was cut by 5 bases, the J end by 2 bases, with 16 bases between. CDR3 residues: CASSPQTGLGNQPQHF. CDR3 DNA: TGTGCCAGCAGTCCACAGACAGGACTGGGCAATCAGCCCCAGCATTTT.

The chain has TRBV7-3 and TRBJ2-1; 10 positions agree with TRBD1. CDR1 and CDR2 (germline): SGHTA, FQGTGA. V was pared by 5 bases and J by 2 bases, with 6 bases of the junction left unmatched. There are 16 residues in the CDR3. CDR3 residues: CASSPQTGGAYNEQFF. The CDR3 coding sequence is TGTGCCAGCAGCCCCCAGACAGGGGGCGCCTACAATGAGCAGTTCTTC.

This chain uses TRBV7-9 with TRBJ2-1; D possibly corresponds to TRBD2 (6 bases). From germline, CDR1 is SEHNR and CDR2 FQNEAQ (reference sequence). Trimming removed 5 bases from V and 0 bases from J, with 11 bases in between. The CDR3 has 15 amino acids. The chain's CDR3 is CASSDDGSSYNEQFF. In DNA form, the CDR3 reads TGTGCCAGCAGCGACGACGGGAGCTCCTACAATGAGCAGTTCTTC. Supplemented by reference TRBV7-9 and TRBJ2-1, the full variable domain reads DTGVSQNPRHKITKRGQNVTFRCDPISEHNRLYWYRQTLGQGPEFLTYFQNEAQLEKSRLLSDRFSAERPKGSFSTLEIQRTEQGDSAMYLCASSDDGSSYNEQFFGPGTRLTVL.

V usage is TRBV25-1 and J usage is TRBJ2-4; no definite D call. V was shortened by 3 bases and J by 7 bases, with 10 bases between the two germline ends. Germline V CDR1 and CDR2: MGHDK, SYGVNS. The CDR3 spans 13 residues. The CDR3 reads CASSDPAANIQYF. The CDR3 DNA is TGTGCCAGCAGTGACCCGGCGGCGAACATTCAGTACTTC.

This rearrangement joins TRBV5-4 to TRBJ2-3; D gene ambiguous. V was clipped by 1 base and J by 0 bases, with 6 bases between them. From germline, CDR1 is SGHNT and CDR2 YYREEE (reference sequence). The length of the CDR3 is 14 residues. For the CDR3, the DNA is TGTGCCAGCAGCTTGTCCCCGAGCACAGATACGCAGTATTTT. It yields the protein CASSLSPSTDTQYF.

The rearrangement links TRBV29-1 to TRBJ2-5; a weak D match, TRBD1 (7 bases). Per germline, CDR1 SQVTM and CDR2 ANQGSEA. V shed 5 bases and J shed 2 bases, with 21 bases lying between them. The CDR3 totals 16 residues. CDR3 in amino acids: CSVYGAGGGGQETQYF. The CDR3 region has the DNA TGCAGCGTTTACGGGGCAGGGGGTGGAGGGCAAGAGACCCAGTACTTC. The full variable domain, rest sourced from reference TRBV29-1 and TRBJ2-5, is SAVISQKPSRDICQRGTSLTIQCQVDSQVTMMFWYRQQPGQSLTLIATANQGSEATYESGFVIDKFPISRPNLTFSTLTVSNMSPEDSSIYLCSVYGAGGGGQETQYFGPGTRLLVL.

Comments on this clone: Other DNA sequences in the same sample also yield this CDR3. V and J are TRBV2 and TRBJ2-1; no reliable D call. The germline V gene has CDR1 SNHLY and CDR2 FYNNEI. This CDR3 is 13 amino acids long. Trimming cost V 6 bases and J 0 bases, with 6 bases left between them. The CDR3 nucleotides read TGTGCCAGCAGCCCGAGCTCCTACAATGAGCAGTTCTTC. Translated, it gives CASSPSSYNEQFF.

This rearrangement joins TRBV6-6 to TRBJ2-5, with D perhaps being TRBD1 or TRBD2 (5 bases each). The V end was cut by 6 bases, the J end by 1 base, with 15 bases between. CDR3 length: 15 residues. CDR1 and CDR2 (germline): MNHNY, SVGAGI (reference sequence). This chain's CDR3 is CASRGTHGPQETQYF. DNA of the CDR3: TGTGCCAGCAGAGGGACCCATGGCCCCCAAGAGACCCAGTACTTC.

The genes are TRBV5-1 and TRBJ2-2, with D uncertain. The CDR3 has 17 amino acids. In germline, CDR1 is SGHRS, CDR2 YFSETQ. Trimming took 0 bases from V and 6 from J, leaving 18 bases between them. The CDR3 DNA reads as TGCGCCAGCAGCTTGGTTGGCGGACCCCCCGGACCCGGGGAGCTGTTTTTT. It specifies CASSLVGGPPGPGELFF.

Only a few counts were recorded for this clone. The CDR3 DNA is TGTGCCAGCAGCTCCAGCATGCATCAGCCCCAGCATTTT. Amino acids: CASSSSMHQPQHF. The V gene is TRBV5-5, the J gene TRBJ1-5, with D hard to call. This CDR3 comprises 13 residues. Trimming removed 3 bases at V and 5 bases at J, with 9 bases between. Germline V lookup: CDR1 SGHKS, CDR2 YYEKEE (reference sequence).

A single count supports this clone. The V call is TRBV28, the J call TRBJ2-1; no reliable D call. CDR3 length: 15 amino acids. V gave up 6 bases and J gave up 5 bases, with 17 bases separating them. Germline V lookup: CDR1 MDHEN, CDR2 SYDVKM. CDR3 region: CASSLLGRPDNEQFF. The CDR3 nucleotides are TGTGCCAGCAGCCTACTTGGACGGCCCGACAATGAGCAGTTCTTC.

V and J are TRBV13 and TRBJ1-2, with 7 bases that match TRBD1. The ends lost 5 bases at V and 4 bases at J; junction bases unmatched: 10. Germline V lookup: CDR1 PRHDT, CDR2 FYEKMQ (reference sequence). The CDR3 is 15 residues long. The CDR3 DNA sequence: TGTGCCAGCAGCCCGCGACCGGGACAGCGCTATGGCTACACCTTC. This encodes CASSPRPGQRYGYTF.

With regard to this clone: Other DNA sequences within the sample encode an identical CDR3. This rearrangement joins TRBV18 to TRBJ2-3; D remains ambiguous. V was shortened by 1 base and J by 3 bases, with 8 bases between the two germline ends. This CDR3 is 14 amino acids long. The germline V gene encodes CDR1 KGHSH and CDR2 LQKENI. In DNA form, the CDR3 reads TGTGCCAGCTCACCACTGGATGCTACAGATACGCAGTATTTT. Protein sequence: CASSPLDATDTQYF.

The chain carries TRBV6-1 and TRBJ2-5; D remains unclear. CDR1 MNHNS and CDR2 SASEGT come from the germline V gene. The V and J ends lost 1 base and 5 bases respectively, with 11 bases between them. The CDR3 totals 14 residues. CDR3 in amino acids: CASSEGPGRETQYF. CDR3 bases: TGTGCCAGCAGTGAAGGTCCTGGACGGGAGACCCAGTACTTC.

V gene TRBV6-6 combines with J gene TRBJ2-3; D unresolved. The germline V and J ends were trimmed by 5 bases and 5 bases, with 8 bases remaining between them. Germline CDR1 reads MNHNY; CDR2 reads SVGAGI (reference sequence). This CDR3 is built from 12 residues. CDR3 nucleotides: TGTGCCAGCAGTCCTATGTTAGATACGCAGTATTTT. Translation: CASSPMLDTQYF.

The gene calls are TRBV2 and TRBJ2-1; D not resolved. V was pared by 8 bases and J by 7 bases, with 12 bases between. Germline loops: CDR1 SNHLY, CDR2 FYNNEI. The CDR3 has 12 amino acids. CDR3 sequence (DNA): TGTGCCAGCCTCCACGGTGGGAATGAGCAGTTCTTC. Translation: CASLHGGNEQFF. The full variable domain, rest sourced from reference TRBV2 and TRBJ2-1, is EPEVTQTPSHQVTQMGQEVILRCVPISNHLYFYWYRQILGQKVEFLVSFYNNEISEKSEIFDDQFSVERPDGSNFTLKIRSTKLEDSAMYFCASLHGGNEQFFGPGTRLTVL.

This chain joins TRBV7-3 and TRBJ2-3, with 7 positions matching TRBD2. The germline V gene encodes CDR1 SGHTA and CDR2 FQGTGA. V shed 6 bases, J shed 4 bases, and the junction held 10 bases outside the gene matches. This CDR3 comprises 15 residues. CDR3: CASRSTSVWADTQYF. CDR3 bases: TGTGCCAGCAGATCCACTAGCGTTTGGGCAGATACGCAGTATTTT.

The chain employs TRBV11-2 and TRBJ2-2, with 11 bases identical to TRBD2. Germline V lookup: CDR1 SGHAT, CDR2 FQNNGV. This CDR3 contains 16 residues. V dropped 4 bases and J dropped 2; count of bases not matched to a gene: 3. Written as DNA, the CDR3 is TGTGCCAGCAGCTACACTAGCGGGGGCAACACCGGGGAGCTGTTTTTT. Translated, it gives CASSYTSGGNTGELFF.

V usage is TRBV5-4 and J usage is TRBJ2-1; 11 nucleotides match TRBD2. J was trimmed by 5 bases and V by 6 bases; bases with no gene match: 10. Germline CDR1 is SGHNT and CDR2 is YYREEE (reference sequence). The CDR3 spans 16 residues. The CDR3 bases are TGTGCCAGCACCATGGCCGTGACTAGCGGGAACAATGAGCAGTTCTTC. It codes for CASTMAVTSGNNEQFF.

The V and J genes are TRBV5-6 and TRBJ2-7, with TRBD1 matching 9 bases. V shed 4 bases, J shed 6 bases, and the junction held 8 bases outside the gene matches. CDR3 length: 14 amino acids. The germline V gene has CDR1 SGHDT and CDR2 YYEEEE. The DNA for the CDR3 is TGTGCCAGCAGCCCGCGGGACAGGGCTTCCGAGCAGTACTTC. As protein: CASSPRDRASEQYF. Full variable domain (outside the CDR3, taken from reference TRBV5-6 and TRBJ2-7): DAGVTQSPTHLIKTRGQQVTLRCSPKSGHDTVSWYQQALGQGPQFIFQYYEEEERQRGNFPDRFSGHQFPNYSSELNVNALLLGDSALYLCASSPRDRASEQYFGPGTRLTVT.

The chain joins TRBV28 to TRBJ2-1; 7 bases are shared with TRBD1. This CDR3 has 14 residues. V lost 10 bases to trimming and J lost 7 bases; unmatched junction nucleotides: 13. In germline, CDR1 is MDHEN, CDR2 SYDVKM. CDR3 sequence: CATDPGQRGNEQFF. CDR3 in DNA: TGTGCCACCGACCCGGGACAGAGAGGGAATGAGCAGTTCTTC. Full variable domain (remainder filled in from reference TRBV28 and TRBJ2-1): DVKVTQSSRYLVKRTGEKVFLECVQDMDHENMFWYRQDPGLGLRLIYFSYDVKMKEKGDIPEGYSVSREKKERFSLILESASTNQTSMYLCATDPGQRGNEQFFGPGTRLTVL.

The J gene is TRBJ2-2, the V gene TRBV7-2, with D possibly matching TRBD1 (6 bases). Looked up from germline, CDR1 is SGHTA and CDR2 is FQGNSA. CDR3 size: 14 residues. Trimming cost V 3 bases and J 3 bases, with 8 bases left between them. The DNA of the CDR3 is TGTGCCAGCAGCTTGGGACACCACACCGGGGAGCTGTTTTTT. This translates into CASSLGHHTGELFF.

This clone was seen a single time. CDR3 residues: CASRRQGARHGYTF. The CDR3 DNA reads TGTGCCAGCAGGCGACAGGGGGCGCGGCATGGCTACACCTTC. This rearrangement joins TRBV28 to TRBJ1-2, with 10 bases lining up with TRBD1. In germline, CDR1 is MDHEN, CDR2 SYDVKM. V gave up 6 bases and J gave up 6 bases; unmatched junction bases: 7. The CDR3 has 14 residues.